What follows are 7 T cell receptor beta chains derived from one specimen sequenced in a study of blood T cell repertoires in COVID-19. The method was immunoSEQ multiplex PCR; TCRdb's version includes in-frame clones alone and lacks a portion of them. The sample contains 90,000 to 150,000 clones, 70% to 90% of which appear only once. Sequenced sample: peripheral blood. The receptor set was obtained from a man in his fifties or sixties with acute or convalescent COVID-19.

This chain uses TRBV7-2 with TRBJ2-5; D unresolved. Trimming left V 5 bases short and J 6 bases short, with 22 bases between. CDR3 length: 16 residues. Germline assignment: CDR1 SGHTA and CDR2 FQGNSA. This chain's CDR3 is CASSPAEHELRKTQYF. In nucleotides, the CDR3 is TGTGCCAGCAGCCCGGCGGAGCATGAGTTGAGAAAGACCCAGTACTTC.

This sequence joins TRBV5-5 and TRBJ1-6, with 7 positions matching TRBD1. The germline V gene encodes CDR1 SGHKS and CDR2 YYEKEE (reference sequence). The CDR3 extends over 14 amino acids. V shed 0 bases, J shed 13 bases, and the junction held 7 bases outside the gene matches. Here the CDR3 DNA reads TGTGCCAGCAGCTTGGAGGGGGCGCAAGCTCCCCTCCACTTT. This codes for CASSLEGAQAPLHF. The full variable domain, rest sourced from reference TRBV5-5 and TRBJ1-6, is DAGVTQSPTHLIKTRGQQVTLRCSPISGHKSVSWYQQVLGQGPQFIFQYYEKEERGRGNFPDRFSARQFPNYSSELNVNALLLGDSALYLCASSLEGAQAPLHFGNGTRLTVT.

The rearrangement uses TRBV7-6 and TRBJ2-1; no clear D gene. This CDR3 region has 13 residues. Per germline, CDR1 SGHVS and CDR2 FNYEAQ. V gave up 5 bases and J gave up 8 bases, with 13 bases separating them. CDR3 protein: CASSPPSADEQFF. The CDR3 bases are TGTGCCAGCAGCCCCCCCAGCGCGGATGAGCAGTTCTTC.

The chain recombines TRBV19 with TRBJ1-1, with D maybe TRBD1 (5 bases). V lost 1 base to trimming and J lost 0 bases, with 9 bases between them. The CDR3 length is 15 residues. CDR1 and CDR2 from the germline V gene are LNHDA and SQIVND (reference sequence). In DNA form, the CDR3 reads TGTGCCAGTAGTATAGGGGGGGGAATGAACACTGAAGCTTTCTTT. It codes for CASSIGGGMNTEAFF.

This chain uses TRBV28 with TRBJ2-7; 9 bases line up with TRBD2. The CDR3 is 16 amino acids. V trimming: 7 bases; J trimming: 2 bases; junction bases outside the gene matches: 12. The V gene's germline CDR1 is MDHEN and CDR2 SYDVKM. The CDR3 DNA follows: TGTGCCAGCACTAGAGGGCGGGAGGGCTTGACCTACGAGCAGTACTTC. Its translation is CASTRGREGLTYEQYF. The whole variable domain, remainder taken from reference TRBV28 and TRBJ2-7, is DVKVTQSSRYLVKRTGEKVFLECVQDMDHENMFWYRQDPGLGLRLIYFSYDVKMKEKGDIPEGYSVSREKKERFSLILESASTNQTSMYLCASTRGREGLTYEQYFGPGTRLTVT.

The chain links TRBV6-2 or TRBV6-3 to TRBJ2-1; 7 bases fit TRBD2. The V gene's germline CDR1 is MNHEY and CDR2 SVGEGT. CDR3 length: 19 amino acids. The junction had 18 bases not matched to a gene; V was cut back by 2 bases and J by 5 bases. The CDR3 DNA reads as TGTGCCAGCAGTTACCCGACGGAAGGGGCGGGAGCCCTCCACAATGAGCAGTTCTTC. It is translated as CASSYPTEGAGALHNEQFF.

In nucleotides, the CDR3 is TGTGCCAGCAGCTTGTCCAGGGCCCAGGGGGAGACCCAGTACTTC. Translated, it gives CASSLSRAQGETQYF. This chain joins TRBV11-2 and TRBJ2-5; D possibly corresponds to TRBD1 (6 bases). The V gene lost 3 bases and the J gene lost 5 bases, with 16 bases spanning the gap. Per the germline V gene, CDR1 is SGHAT and CDR2 is FQNNGV. The CDR3 extends over 15 amino acids.